The 22 T cell receptor beta chains reported below all come from one sample, sequenced in a study of memory CD4+ T cells and cytomegalovirus serostatus. Single viable CD3+CD4+CD8-CD45RO+ cells were sorted as the memory CD4+ T cells. Sequencing was performed with immunoSEQ multiplex PCR; in TCRdb, only in-frame clones are kept and a portion is missing. This table has tens of thousands of clones, just over 75% appearing once. Sequences were obtained from memory CD4+ T cells from blood. The receptors here all came from an adult in good health and CMV-seronegative.

This rearrangement joins TRBV11-3 to TRBJ1-2, with D possibly being TRBD1 (6 bases). Per germline, CDR1 SGHNT and CDR2 YENEEA. Trimming took off 3 bases at V and 3 bases at J, with 14 bases between the two ends. The CDR3 has 15 amino acids. CDR3 bases: TGTGCCAGCAGCTTTTCGACAGGCCTTTACTATGGCTACACCTTC. It encodes CASSFSTGLYYGYTF. The full variable domain, completed using reference TRBV11-3 and TRBJ1-2, is EAGVVQSPRYKIIEKKQPVAFWCNPISGHNTLYWYLQNLGQGPELLIRYENEEAVDDSQLPKDRFSAERLKGVDSTLKIQPAELGDSAVYLCASSFSTGLYYGYTFGSGTRLTVV.

V is TRBV11-2 and J is TRBJ2-5, with 7 bases fitting TRBD1. V gave up 5 bases and J gave up 5 bases; unmatched junction bases: 8. CDR3 length: 14 residues. Per the germline V gene, CDR1 is SGHAT and CDR2 is FQNNGV. CDR3 DNA sequence: TGTGCCAGCAGCCCCTCGACAGGGTTCGAGACCCAGTACTTC. Protein product: CASSPSTGFETQYF.

J is TRBJ1-1 and V is TRBV19; tentative D call: TRBD1 (5 bases). The germline V gene encodes CDR1 LNHDA and CDR2 SQIVND (reference sequence). Trimming removed 10 bases at V and 1 base at J, with 13 bases between. The CDR3 sequence is 13 residues long. The CDR3, as DNA: TGTGCCACCGGAACAGGCTCGAACACTGAAGCTTTCTTT. This sequence encodes CATGTGSNTEAFF.

V usage is TRBV7-9 and J usage is TRBJ1-5, with a tentative D call TRBD1 (5 bases). Trimming pared 5 bases from V and 6 bases from J, leaving 14 bases between. There are 14 residues in the CDR3. Germline V gene sequence: CDR1 SEHNR, CDR2 FQNEAQ (reference sequence). The DNA for the CDR3 is TGTGCCAGCAGCCCCGGGACTCAAGTTCAGCCCCAGCATTTT. Its protein product is CASSPGTQVQPQHF.

The rearrangement uses TRBV6-1 and TRBJ1-4; tentative D call: TRBD1 (6 bases). CDR1 is MNHNS, CDR2 SASEGT, per germline. The CDR3 length is 15 residues. Trimming removed 5 bases from V and 7 bases from J, with 17 bases in between. The CDR3 sequence: CASSPARAGVEKLFF. CDR3 DNA sequence: TGTGCCAGCAGTCCGGCACGGGCAGGGGTTGAAAAACTGTTTTTT.

V usage is TRBV27 and J usage is TRBJ1-4; no clear D gene. Trimming left V 6 bases short and J 2 bases short, with 16 bases between. Germline V gene lookup returns CDR1 MNHEY and CDR2 SMNVEV (reference sequence). This CDR3 spans 16 amino acids. The CDR3 reads CASSQNHFPTNEKLFF. In nucleotides, the CDR3 is TGTGCCAGCAGCCAGAACCATTTTCCGACTAATGAAAAACTGTTTTTT.

The J gene is TRBJ2-1, the V gene TRBV11-3; D is perhaps TRBD2 (5 bases). The CDR3 totals 13 residues. V lost 6 bases, J lost 10 bases, and 16 bases lay in between. Germline loops: CDR1 SGHNT, CDR2 YENEEA. The CDR3 region has the DNA TGTGCCAGCAGAGGGAGCGCTCTGGGCGAGCAGTTCTTC. Translated: CASRGSALGEQFF. Using reference TRBV11-3 and TRBJ2-1 for the parts outside the CDR3, the full variable domain is EAGVVQSPRYKIIEKKQPVAFWCNPISGHNTLYWYLQNLGQGPELLIRYENEEAVDDSQLPKDRFSAERLKGVDSTLKIQPAELGDSAVYLCASRGSALGEQFFGPGTRLTVL.

The chain employs TRBV10-3 and TRBJ2-5, with D tentatively TRBD1 (6 bases). The CDR3 has 17 residues. V was trimmed by 0 bases and J by 5 bases, leaving 19 bases between them. Germline loops: CDR1 ENHRY, CDR2 SYGVKD. CDR3 protein: CAISESISGAGDETQYF. CDR3 nucleotides: TGTGCCATCAGTGAGTCGATTTCAGGAGCAGGGGACGAGACCCAGTACTTC.

The chain carries TRBV2 and TRBJ1-2; perhaps TRBD1 as D (6 bases). CDR1 and CDR2 (germline): SNHLY, FYNNEI. The CDR3 is 11 amino acids. Trimming cost V 8 bases and J 3 bases, with 7 bases left between them. CDR3 region: CASRQDYGYTF. CDR3 coding DNA: TGTGCCAGCCGACAGGACTATGGCTACACCTTC. Combining the CDR3 with reference TRBV2 and TRBJ1-2 gives the whole variable domain EPEVTQTPSHQVTQMGQEVILRCVPISNHLYFYWYRQILGQKVEFLVSFYNNEISEKSEIFDDQFSVERPDGSNFTLKIRSTKLEDSAMYFCASRQDYGYTFGSGTRLTVV.

The chain recombines TRBV19 with TRBJ2-7; TRBD1 aligns across 8 bases. V lost 4 bases and J lost 3; bases outside the gene matches: 8. From germline, CDR1 is LNHDA and CDR2 SQIVND (reference sequence). The CDR3 length is 15 residues. In nucleotides, the CDR3 is TGTGCCAGTAGTAGCCTAGGACAGGGAATCTACGAGCAGTACTTC. It translates to CASSSLGQGIYEQYF.

The rearrangement joins TRBV14 to TRBJ2-3; D is unclear. The V end lost 5 bases, the J end lost 2 bases, and 8 bases lay between the germline ends. The CDR3 has 13 amino acids. Germline CDR1 reads SGHDN; CDR2 reads FVKESK. The CDR3, as DNA: TGTGCCAGCAGCGGCTATTACACAGATACGCAGTATTTT. This codes for CASSGYYTDTQYF.

The chain carries TRBV5-3 and TRBJ1-4; D is unresolved. TRBV5-3 is known as an ORF, though its function is uncertain. This CDR3 region has 16 residues. V was cut by 2 bases and J by 8 bases, with 19 bases left in between. In DNA form, the CDR3 reads TGTGCCAGAAGCTTCCCCAGGCCGGCCCGTCGAGAAAAACTGTTTTTT. It is translated as CARSFPRPARREKLFF.

V is TRBV30 and J is TRBJ2-3; 8 bases are shared with TRBD2. V lost 4 bases, J lost 0 bases, and 3 bases stayed unmatched. The CDR3 extends over 14 amino acids. Germline V gene lookup returns CDR1 GTSNPN and CDR2 SVGIG (reference sequence). The CDR3 DNA reads as TGTGCCTGGACTAGCGGGTTCAGCACAGATACGCAGTATTTT. This encodes CAWTSGFSTDTQYF.

This clone was found a few times. Here the CDR3 reads CASSPGLAGGARRIDEQFF. The CDR3 DNA follows: TGTGCCAGCAGCCCGGGACTAGCGGGGGGCGCAAGAAGAATCGATGAGCAGTTCTTC. This sequence joins TRBV13 and TRBJ2-1, with 15 bases identical to TRBD2. Unmatched junction bases numbered 16, after V lost 5 bases and J lost 8 bases. CDR3 length: 19 amino acids. Germline V gene sequence: CDR1 PRHDT, CDR2 FYEKMQ (reference sequence).

The chain uses TRBV6-1 and TRBJ1-1; unclear D gene. CDR1 is MNHNS and CDR2 is SASEGT in the germline V gene. The CDR3 covers 15 residues. With 6 bases removed from V and 6 bases from J, the gap between germline ends came to 20 bases. The CDR3 DNA sequence: TGTGCCAGCAGCGGGCAACTTCTTGGGTATTCTGAAGCTTTCTTT. Its translation: CASSGQLLGYSEAFF.

As regards this clone: The sample has other DNA sequences that encode this CDR3 too. The J gene is TRBJ1-2, the V gene TRBV2; TRBD1 might be the D (5 bases). Germline V gene lookup returns CDR1 SNHLY and CDR2 FYNNEI. This CDR3 has 13 amino acids. The V and J ends lost 2 bases and 4 bases respectively, with 8 bases between them. For the CDR3, the DNA is TGTGCCAGCAGTGAAAGGGGAAGCTATGGCTACACCTTC. Translated, it gives CASSERGSYGYTF.

The chain uses TRBV2 and TRBJ2-5, with D possibly matching TRBD2 (7 bases). With 9 bases removed from V and 5 bases from J, the gap between germline ends came to 13 bases. The CDR3 length is 12 residues. Germline lookup yields CDR1 SNHLY and CDR2 FYNNEI. For the CDR3, the DNA is TGTGCCAGTCACAGGGAGGGGGAGACCCAGTACTTC. Translated, it gives CASHREGETQYF. The full variable domain, in which reference TRBV2 and TRBJ2-5 provide the parts outside the CDR3, is EPEVTQTPSHQVTQMGQEVILRCVPISNHLYFYWYRQILGQKVEFLVSFYNNEISEKSEIFDDQFSVERPDGSNFTLKIRSTKLEDSAMYFCASHREGETQYFGPGTRLLVL.

The genes are TRBV5-6 and TRBJ2-5; 7 positions agree with TRBD1. V gave up 0 bases and J gave up 3 bases; unmatched junction bases: 2. The CDR3 loop spans 14 amino acids. Germline-derived CDR1 and CDR2 are SGHDT and YYEEEE. The CDR3 region is CASSLAGTEETQYF. The DNA of the CDR3 is TGTGCCAGCAGCTTGGCCGGGACAGAAGAGACCCAGTACTTC.

The V and J genes are TRBV6-5 and TRBJ2-7, with 7 bases aligning to TRBD1. CDR1 is MNHEY, CDR2 SVGAGI, per germline. J lost 3 bases, V lost 6 bases, and 5 bases had no gene match. The CDR3 spans 13 residues. CDR3 sequence: CASRWDSNYEQYF. CDR3 in DNA: TGTGCCAGCAGATGGGACAGCAACTACGAGCAGTACTTC.

The chain combines TRBV7-2 with TRBJ1-6; no clear D gene. The V gene's germline CDR1 is SGHTA and CDR2 FQGNSA. The V gene lost 4 bases and the J gene lost 2 bases, with 9 bases spanning the gap. This CDR3 has 15 amino acids. The CDR3 loop is CASSSGRAYNSPLHF. In nucleotides, the CDR3 is TGTGCCAGCAGCTCCGGCAGAGCCTATAATTCACCCCTCCACTTT.

This clone was seen a single time. The V and J genes are TRBV5-6 and TRBJ2-5; 7 bases match TRBD1. The CDR3 consists of 15 residues. V gave up 4 bases and J gave up 2 bases; unmatched junction bases: 8. The V gene's germline CDR1 is SGHDT and CDR2 YYEEEE. The CDR3 protein is CASSSTGVYQETQYF. The DNA of the CDR3 is TGTGCCAGCAGCAGCACAGGGGTATATCAAGAGACCCAGTACTTC.

The chain recombines TRBV7-9 with TRBJ1-1; 8 bases are a match to TRBD1. The V gene end was trimmed by 2 bases and the J gene end by 3 bases; junction bases not matched to a gene: 2. Germline values: CDR1 SEHNR, CDR2 FQNEAQ (reference sequence). The CDR3 spans 14 residues. As DNA, the CDR3 is TGTGCCAGCAGCTTACGGACAGGGTACACTGAAGCTTTCTTT. Amino acid sequence: CASSLRTGYTEAFF. The full variable domain, in which reference TRBV7-9 and TRBJ1-1 provide the parts outside the CDR3, is DTGVSQNPRHKITKRGQNVTFRCDPISEHNRLYWYRQTLGQGPEFLTYFQNEAQLEKSRLLSDRFSAERPKGSFSTLEIQRTEQGDSAMYLCASSLRTGYTEAFFGQGTRLTVV.